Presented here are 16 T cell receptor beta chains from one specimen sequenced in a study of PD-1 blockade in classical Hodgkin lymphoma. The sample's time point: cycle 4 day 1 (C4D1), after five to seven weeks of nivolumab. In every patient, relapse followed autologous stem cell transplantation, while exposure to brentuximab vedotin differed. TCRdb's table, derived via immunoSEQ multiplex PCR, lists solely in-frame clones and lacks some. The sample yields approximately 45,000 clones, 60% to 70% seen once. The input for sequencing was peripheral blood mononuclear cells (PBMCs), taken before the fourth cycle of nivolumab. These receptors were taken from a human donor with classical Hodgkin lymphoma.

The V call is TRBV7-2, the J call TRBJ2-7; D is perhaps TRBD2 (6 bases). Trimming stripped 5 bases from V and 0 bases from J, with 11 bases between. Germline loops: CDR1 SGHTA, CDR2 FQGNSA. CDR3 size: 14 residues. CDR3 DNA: TGTGCCAGCAGCAGGGACTCTAGCTCCTACGAGCAGTACTTC. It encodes CASSRDSSSYEQYF.

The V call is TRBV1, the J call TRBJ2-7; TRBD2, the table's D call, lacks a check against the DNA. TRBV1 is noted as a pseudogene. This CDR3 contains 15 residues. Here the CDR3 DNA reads TGCACCATCGGGCCCGAGCGGGGGGGCTCCTACGAGCAGTACTTC. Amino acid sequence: CTIGPERGGSYEQYF.

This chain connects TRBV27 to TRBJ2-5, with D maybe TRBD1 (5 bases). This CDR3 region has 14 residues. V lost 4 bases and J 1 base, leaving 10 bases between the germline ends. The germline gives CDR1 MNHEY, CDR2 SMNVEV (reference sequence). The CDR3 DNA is TGTGCCAGCAGTTCCGAGACAGCCCAAGAGACCCAGTACTTC. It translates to CASSSETAQETQYF.

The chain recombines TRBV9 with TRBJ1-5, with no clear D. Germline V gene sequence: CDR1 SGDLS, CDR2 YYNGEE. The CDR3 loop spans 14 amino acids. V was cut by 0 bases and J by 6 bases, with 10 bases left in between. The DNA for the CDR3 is TGTGCCAGCAGCGTAGATTCGAGGTTTCAGCCCCAGCATTTT. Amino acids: CASSVDSRFQPQHF. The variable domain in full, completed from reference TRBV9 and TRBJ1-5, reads DSGVTQTPKHLITATGQRVTLRCSPRSGDLSVYWYQQSLDQGLQFLIQYYNGEERAKGNILERFSAQQFPDLHSELNLSSLELGDSALYFCASSVDSRFQPQHFGDGTRLSIL.

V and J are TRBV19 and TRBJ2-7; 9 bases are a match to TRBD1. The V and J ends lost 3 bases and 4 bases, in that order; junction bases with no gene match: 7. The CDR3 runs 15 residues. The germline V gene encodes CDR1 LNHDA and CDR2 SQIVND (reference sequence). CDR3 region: CASSMDGTGSYEQYF. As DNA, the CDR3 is TGTGCCAGTAGTATGGACGGGACAGGGTCGTACGAGCAGTACTTC.

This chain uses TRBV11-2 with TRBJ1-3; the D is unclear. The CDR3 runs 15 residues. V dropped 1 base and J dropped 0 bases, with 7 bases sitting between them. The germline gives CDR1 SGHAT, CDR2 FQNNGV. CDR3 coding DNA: TGTGCCAGCAGCTTAGGTGCATTCTCTGGAAACACCATATATTTT. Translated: CASSLGAFSGNTIYF.

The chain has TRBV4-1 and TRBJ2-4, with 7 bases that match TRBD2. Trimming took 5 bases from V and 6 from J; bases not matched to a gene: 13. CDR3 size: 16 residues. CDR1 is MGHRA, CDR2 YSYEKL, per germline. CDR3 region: CASSDYRTSDGNIQYF. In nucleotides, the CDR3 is TGCGCCAGCAGCGATTACAGGACTAGTGACGGAAACATTCAGTACTTC.

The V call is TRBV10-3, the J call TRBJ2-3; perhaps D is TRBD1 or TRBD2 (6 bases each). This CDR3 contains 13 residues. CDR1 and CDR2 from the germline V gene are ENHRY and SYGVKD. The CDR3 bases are TGTGCTGGAGGGCAGGGGAAAACAGATACGCAGTATTTT. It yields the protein CAGGQGKTDTQYF.

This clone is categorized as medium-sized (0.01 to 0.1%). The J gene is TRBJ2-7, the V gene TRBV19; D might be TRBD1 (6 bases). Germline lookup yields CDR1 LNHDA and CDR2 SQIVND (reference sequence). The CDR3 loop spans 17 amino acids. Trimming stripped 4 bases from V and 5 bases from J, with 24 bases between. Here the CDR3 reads CASSKRGSNWGSNEQYF. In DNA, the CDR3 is TGTGCCAGTAGTAAGAGGGGGAGTAATTGGGGTTCCAACGAGCAGTACTTC.

CDR3 region: CASSLGVLNTEAFF. CDR3 nucleotides: TGTGCCAGCAGCTTAGGGGTATTGAACACTGAAGCTTTCTTT. The chain has TRBV7-9 and TRBJ1-1; unclear D gene. Germline-derived CDR1 and CDR2 are SEHNR and FQNEAQ (reference sequence). The CDR3 extends over 14 amino acids. Deletions cut 1 base from V and 0 bases from J, with 6 bases between.

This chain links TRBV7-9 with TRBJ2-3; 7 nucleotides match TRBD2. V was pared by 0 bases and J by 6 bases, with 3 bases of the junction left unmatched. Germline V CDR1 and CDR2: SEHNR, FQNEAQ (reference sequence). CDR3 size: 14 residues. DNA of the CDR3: TGTGCCAGCAGCTTAGCGGGGGGGAGGGATACGCAGTATTTT. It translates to CASSLAGGRDTQYF.

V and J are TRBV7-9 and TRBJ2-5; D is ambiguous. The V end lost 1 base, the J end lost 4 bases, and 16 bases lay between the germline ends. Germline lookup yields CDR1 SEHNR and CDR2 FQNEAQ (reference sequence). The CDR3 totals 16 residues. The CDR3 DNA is TGTGCCAGCAGCTTAGAACAAACCCTTTATCCAGAGACCCAGTACTTC. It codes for CASSLEQTLYPETQYF.

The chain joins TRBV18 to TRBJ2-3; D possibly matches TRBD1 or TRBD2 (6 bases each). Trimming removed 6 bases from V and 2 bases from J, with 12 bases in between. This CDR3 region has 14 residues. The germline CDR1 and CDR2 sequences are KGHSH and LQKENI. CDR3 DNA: TGTGCCAGCTCCCGTCGGGGGCCCACAGATACGCAGTATTTT. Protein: CASSRRGPTDTQYF.

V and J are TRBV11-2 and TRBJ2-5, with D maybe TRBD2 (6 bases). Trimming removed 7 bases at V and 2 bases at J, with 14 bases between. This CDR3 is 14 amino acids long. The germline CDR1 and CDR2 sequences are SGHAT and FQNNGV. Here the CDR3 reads CASNPGGRQETQYF. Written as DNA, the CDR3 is TGTGCCAGCAACCCTGGAGGGAGACAAGAGACCCAGTACTTC.

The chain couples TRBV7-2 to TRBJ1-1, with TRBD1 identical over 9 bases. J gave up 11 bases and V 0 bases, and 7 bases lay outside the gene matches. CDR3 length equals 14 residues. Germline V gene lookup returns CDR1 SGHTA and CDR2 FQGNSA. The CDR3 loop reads CASSLAGTGNKAFF. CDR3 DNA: TGTGCCAGCAGCTTAGCGGGGACAGGGAATAAGGCTTTCTTT.

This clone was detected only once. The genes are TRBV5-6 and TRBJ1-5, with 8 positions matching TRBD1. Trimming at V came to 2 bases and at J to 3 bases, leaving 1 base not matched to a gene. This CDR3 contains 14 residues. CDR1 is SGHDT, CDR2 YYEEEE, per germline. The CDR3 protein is CASSFRGPNQPQHF. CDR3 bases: TGTGCCAGCAGCTTCAGGGGGCCCAATCAGCCCCAGCATTTT.